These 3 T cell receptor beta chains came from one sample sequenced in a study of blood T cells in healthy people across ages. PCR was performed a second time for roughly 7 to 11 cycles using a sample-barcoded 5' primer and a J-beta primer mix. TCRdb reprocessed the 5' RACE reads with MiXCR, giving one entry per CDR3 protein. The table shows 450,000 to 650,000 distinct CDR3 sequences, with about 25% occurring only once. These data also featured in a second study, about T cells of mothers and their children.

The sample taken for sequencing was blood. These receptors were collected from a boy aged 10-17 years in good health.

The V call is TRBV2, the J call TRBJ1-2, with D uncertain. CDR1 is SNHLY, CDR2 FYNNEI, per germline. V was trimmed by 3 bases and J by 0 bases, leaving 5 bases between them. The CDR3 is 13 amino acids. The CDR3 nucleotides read TGTGCCAGCAGTGAGGATGCTAACTATGGCTACACCTTC. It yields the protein CASSEDANYGYTF.

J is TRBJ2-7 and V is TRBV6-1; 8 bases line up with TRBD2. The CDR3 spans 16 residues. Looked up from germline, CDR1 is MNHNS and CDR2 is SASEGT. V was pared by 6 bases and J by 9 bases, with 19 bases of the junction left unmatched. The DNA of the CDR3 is TGTGCCAGCAGGGGCTACGGGACTAGAGGTTCTCACGCGCAGTACTTC. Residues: CASRGYGTRGSHAQYF.

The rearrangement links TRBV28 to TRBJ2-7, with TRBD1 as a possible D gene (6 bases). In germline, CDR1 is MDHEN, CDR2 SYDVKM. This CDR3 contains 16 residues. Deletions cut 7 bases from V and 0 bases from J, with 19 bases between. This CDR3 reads CASKDPQGGTSYEQYF. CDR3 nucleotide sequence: TGTGCCAGCAAAGACCCACAGGGTGGGACCTCCTACGAGCAGTACTTC.